This T cell receptor beta chain stems from a study of cytomegalovirus exposure and HLA in healthy donors. This clone was seen just once. What it binds is unknown. Findings of the study overall: V segments that were indistinguishable, TRBV6-2 and TRBV6-3 among them, were omitted from analysis.

With 60 Vbeta and 13 Jbeta primers, the PCR was carried out. Repertoires were generated with immunoSEQ multiplex PCR, while TCRdb's copy carries only in-frame clones and drops some. There are around 190,000 clones in the sample; roughly 88% occur only once, and roughly 1.2% lies in the top ten. J gave up 0 bases and V 0 bases, and 11 bases lay outside the gene matches. Per the germline V gene, CDR1 is MNHEY and CDR2 is SMNVEV (reference sequence). CDR3 length: 18 amino acids. This receptor was identified in a girl aged 2 to 10 in good health and CMV-seropositive. The chain joins TRBV27 to TRBJ2-7; 7 positions match TRBD1. The specimen sequenced was PBMCs. The CDR3 DNA follows: TGTGCCAGCAGTTTATCCAGGCCCCTCGCAGGGGGCTCCTACGAGCAGTACTTC. This gives the protein CASSLSRPLAGGSYEQYF.